Below, one TCR beta chain is given with its context. Its antigen is currently unknown. This specimen comes from a study of shared clonotypes between healthy human individuals. About the research overall: Donors consisted of two women and a few men between 18 and 49. Regarding the study as a whole: Genetic and exposure-history diversity was limited by the small donor number.

An assay was performed, and its level was deep. Original processing methods: Because ImmunoSEQ provided only junction sequences with no quality scores, the filtering differed. Data came from immunoSEQ multiplex PCR; TCRdb stores just in-frame clones and leaves some out. For V, J and clone size, that table is used; D and trimming come from the DNA. The sample lists 450,000 to 500,000 clones, less than 80% occurring once. This CDR3 region has 17 residues. Unmatched junction bases numbered 12, after V lost 0 bases and J lost 6 bases. Germline CDR1 reads SGHRS; CDR2 reads YFSETQ. Sequencing was performed on PBMCs. This rearrangement joins TRBV5-1 to TRBJ2-7; 10 bases line up with TRBD1. This TCR derives from a woman in her forties in good health. Some clones in this sample may be carry-over from other donors' samples. In nucleotides, the CDR3 is TGCGCCAGCAGCTTGGCCCTATCGACAGGGGGCATGGGCGAGCAGTACTTC. It codes for CASSLALSTGGMGEQYF. The full variable domain, rest sourced from reference TRBV5-1 and TRBJ2-7, is KAGVTQTPRYLIKTRGQQVTLSCSPISGHRSVSWYQQTPGQGLQFLFEYFSETQRNKGNFPGRFSGRQFSNSRSEMNVSTLELGDSALYLCASSLALSTGGMGEQYFGPGTRLTVT.